This passage covers 18 T cell receptor beta chains from one sample sequenced in a study of cytomegalovirus exposure and HLA in healthy donors. Primers: 60 Vbeta forward and 13 Jbeta reverse. Using immunoSEQ multiplex PCR, the repertoire was profiled, and TCRdb retains in-frame clones only, with some absent. This sample carries some 180,000 clones, about four fifths of them seen once, and the ten largest clones take about 1.6%. Material: PBMCs. The source of these receptors is a middle-aged man in good health and CMV-seronegative.

There are a few counts of this clone. The chain couples TRBV11-3 to TRBJ2-7, with 7 bases that match TRBD2. The CDR3 sequence is 15 residues long. V was clipped by 5 bases and J by 3 bases; unmatched bases: 10. Germline-derived CDR1 and CDR2 are SGHNT and YENEEA. The CDR3 loop reads CASSPPAGRNYEQYF. In nucleotides, the CDR3 is TGTGCCAGCAGCCCCCCAGCGGGGCGGAACTACGAGCAGTACTTC. Looking up the rest from reference TRBV11-3 and TRBJ2-7 gives the full variable domain: EAGVVQSPRYKIIEKKQPVAFWCNPISGHNTLYWYLQNLGQGPELLIRYENEEAVDDSQLPKDRFSAERLKGVDSTLKIQPAELGDSAVYLCASSPPAGRNYEQYFGPGTRLTVT.

This chain uses TRBV9 with TRBJ2-5; tentatively, D is TRBD2 (5 bases). The CDR3 consists of 13 residues. V was shortened by 0 bases and J by 2 bases, with 5 bases between the two germline ends. Looked up from germline, CDR1 is SGDLS and CDR2 is YYNGEE. In DNA form, the CDR3 reads TGTGCCAGCAGCGTAGGACTACAAGAGACCCAGTACTTC. Translating it yields CASSVGLQETQYF. Full variable domain (missing parts from reference TRBV9 and TRBJ2-5): DSGVTQTPKHLITATGQRVTLRCSPRSGDLSVYWYQQSLDQGLQFLIQYYNGEERAKGNILERFSAQQFPDLHSELNLSSLELGDSALYFCASSVGLQETQYFGPGTRLLVL.

In the case of this clone: At one end, the junction sequence differs from germline, possibly due to a read error. This rearrangement joins TRBV5-8 to TRBJ1-2, with a weak D call TRBD1 (6 bases). There are 10 residues in the CDR3. CDR1 and CDR2 (germline): SGHTS, YDEGEE. CDR3 in amino acids: CASSLTGKWF. The CDR3 coding sequence is TGTGCCAGCAGCTTGACAGGGAAGTGGTTC.

The gene calls are TRBV29-1 and TRBJ1-2; D might be TRBD1 (5 bases). Trimming took off 3 bases at V and 7 bases at J, with 15 bases between the two ends. The length of the CDR3 is 13 residues. The germline V gene encodes CDR1 SQVTM and CDR2 ANQGSEA. The CDR3 protein is CSVDRVGLGGYTF. The CDR3 region has the DNA TGCAGCGTTGACAGGGTTGGATTGGGTGGCTACACCTTC. Based on the CDR3 plus reference TRBV29-1 and TRBJ1-2, the full variable domain is SAVISQKPSRDICQRGTSLTIQCQVDSQVTMMFWYRQQPGQSLTLIATANQGSEATYESGFVIDKFPISRPNLTFSTLTVSNMSPEDSSIYLCSVDRVGLGGYTFGSGTRLTVV.

The chain uses TRBV18 and TRBJ2-1; 7 positions agree with TRBD1. V trimming: 1 base; J trimming: 15 bases; junction bases outside the gene matches: 9. The CDR3 runs to 13 residues. Germline CDR1 and CDR2: KGHSH and LQKENI. Here the CDR3 DNA reads TGTGCCAGCTCACCACTGGACAGGAGCCTGGGGTTCTTC. This encodes CASSPLDRSLGFF.

This clone was recorded once. The chain employs TRBV19 and TRBJ1-2, with D unclear. This CDR3 region has 13 residues. V lost 6 bases to trimming and J lost 3 bases, with 11 bases between them. CDR1 and CDR2 from the germline V gene are LNHDA and SQIVND (reference sequence). The CDR3 loop is CASSRDDYYGYTF. The DNA of the CDR3 is TGTGCCAGTAGCCGCGATGACTACTATGGCTACACCTTC.

This chain connects TRBV28 to TRBJ2-5; D gene ambiguous. The CDR3 totals 12 residues. Trimming took off 6 bases at V and 1 base at J, with 6 bases between the two ends. Germline V CDR1 and CDR2: MDHEN, SYDVKM. CDR3 bases: TGTGCCAGCAGGGGCAGCCAAGAGACCCAGTACTTC. It is translated as CASRGSQETQYF.

The chain joins TRBV5-4 to TRBJ2-6, with 11 bases lining up with TRBD1. Germline V gene sequence: CDR1 SGHNT, CDR2 YYREEE (reference sequence). The V segment lost 5 bases and the J segment 4 bases; nucleotides outside the gene matches: 14. This CDR3 comprises 19 residues. CDR3 sequence (DNA): TGTGCCAGCAGTCCAAGGACAGGGGGCACCTCAGGAGGGGCCAACGTCCTGACTTTC. Translation: CASSPRTGGTSGGANVLTF.

This chain connects TRBV5-1 to TRBJ2-4, with TRBD1 identical over 9 bases. The CDR3 has 17 residues. The V gene end was trimmed by 0 bases and the J gene end by 0 bases; junction bases not matched to a gene: 4. CDR1 is SGHRS and CDR2 is YFSETQ in the germline V gene. The CDR3 loop reads CASSLGGQGLAKNIQYF. The CDR3 nucleotides read TGCGCCAGCAGCTTGGGGGGACAGGGATTAGCCAAAAACATTCAGTACTTC.

This CDR3 reads CASSRQDNQPQHF. The CDR3 nucleotides are TGTGCCAGCTCACGACAGGACAATCAGCCCCAGCATTTT. The chain combines TRBV18 with TRBJ1-5; D might be TRBD1 (6 bases). The V gene's germline CDR1 is KGHSH and CDR2 LQKENI. The CDR3 spans 13 residues. The V and J ends lost 4 bases and 3 bases respectively, with 7 bases between them.

Notes on this clone: This sample includes further DNA sequences coding for the same CDR3. CDR3 loop: CASSFPGVDTEAFF. The CDR3 DNA reads TGTGCCAGCAGCTTCCCGGGGGTGGACACTGAAGCTTTCTTT. The chain uses TRBV7-9 and TRBJ1-1, with D perhaps matching TRBD1 (5 bases). Germline V gene sequence: CDR1 SEHNR, CDR2 FQNEAQ (reference sequence). Trimming removed 3 bases from V and 3 bases from J, with 11 bases in between. The CDR3 length is 14 residues.

This sequence joins TRBV28 and TRBJ2-3, with 9 bases identical to TRBD2. Germline V CDR1 and CDR2: MDHEN, SYDVKM. The CDR3 totals 14 residues. The V gene end was trimmed by 5 bases and the J gene end by 5 bases; junction bases not matched to a gene: 5. CDR3 residues: CASSRLAGEDTQYF. Here the CDR3 DNA reads TGTGCCAGCAGTAGGTTAGCGGGAGAAGATACGCAGTATTTT.

The chain links TRBV28 to TRBJ2-6; D not resolved. Trimming shortened V by 10 bases and J by 1 base, and 5 bases separated the two germline ends. Germline V CDR1 and CDR2: MDHEN, SYDVKM. The CDR3 covers 12 residues. CDR3 sequence: CATTSGANVLTF. The CDR3 nucleotides read TGTGCCACCACTTCTGGGGCCAACGTCCTGACTTTC.

This chain links TRBV2 with TRBJ2-7; 8 bases line up with TRBD2. The V gene end was trimmed by 3 bases and the J gene end by 4 bases; junction bases not matched to a gene: 11. CDR3 length: 16 amino acids. The V gene's germline CDR1 is SNHLY and CDR2 FYNNEI. The CDR3 region is CASSDPTSGDNYEQYF. The CDR3 nucleotides read TGTGCCAGCAGTGACCCTACTAGCGGTGATAATTACGAGCAGTACTTC.

The chain couples TRBV5-1 to TRBJ1-2; 9 bases align to TRBD1. J gave up 4 bases and V 5 bases, and 6 bases lay outside the gene matches. This CDR3 contains 14 residues. Germline V gene data show CDR1 as SGHRS and CDR2 as YFSETQ. CDR3 coding DNA: TGCGCCAGCAGAGCGGGACAGGGAGTCTATGGCTACACCTTC. Its protein is CASRAGQGVYGYTF.

J is TRBJ1-3 and V is TRBV30; 7 nucleotides agree with TRBD1. Per germline, CDR1 GTSNPN and CDR2 SVGIG (reference sequence). The CDR3 is made up of 16 amino acids. The V and J ends lost 1 base and 3 bases, in that order; junction bases with no gene match: 9. DNA of the CDR3: TGTGCCTGGAGTGCCTTCAGGGGGGCAATTGGAAACACCATATATTTT. Translation gives CAWSAFRGAIGNTIYF.

The J gene is TRBJ2-1, the V gene TRBV5-1, with D perhaps TRBD2 (6 bases). In germline, CDR1 is SGHRS, CDR2 YFSETQ. Trimming shortened V by 2 bases and J by 12 bases, and 15 bases separated the two germline ends. The CDR3 covers 13 residues. The CDR3 DNA reads TGCGCCAGCAGCTTTGGAGGCGGGGACTCGCAGTTCTTC. The encoded protein is CASSFGGGDSQFF.

This clone was detected only once. The V and J genes are TRBV7-2 and TRBJ2-7; possible D gene TRBD2, 6 bases. CDR3 length equals 15 residues. CDR1 and CDR2 from the germline V gene are SGHTA and FQGNSA. The V and J ends lost 3 bases and 5 bases respectively, with 17 bases between them. CDR3 residues: CASSLSGTPFHEQYF. As DNA, the CDR3 is TGTGCCAGCAGCTTGTCAGGGACTCCTTTCCACGAGCAGTACTTC.